This T cell receptor (beta chain) was recovered during a study of molecular identifiers for immune sequencing clone quantification. Findings and limits, study-wide: Whereas clones above 20 RNA copies held under 1% of naive-cell molecules, they held over 97% of effector molecules. Among about a million naive cells, spiked Jurkat TCR RNA from a single cell was reportedly detectable.

Details on this clonotype: The antigen remains undetermined.

Generation of bulk TCR libraries relied on previously described methods and listed TCR primers. TCRdb ran MiXCR on the PCR reads and lists one entry per CDR3 protein. The data show roughly 630,000 distinct CDR3 sequences, with over 25% seen just once and around 0.78% held by the top ten. V lost 8 bases and J lost 5, with 10 bases in between. Germline-derived CDR1 and CDR2 are SGHAT and FQNNGV. The CDR3 length is 12 residues. This TCR was recovered from a human donor in good health. Some libraries in this study had Jurkat cell RNA spiked in. Sample: naive CD8+ T cells from blood, with Jurkat cell RNA spiked in. Sample subset: FACS-sorted CD8+CD4-CCR7+CD45RA+ naive T cells. The rearrangement links TRBV11-2 to TRBJ2-1, with D unresolved. This CDR3 reads CASELGNNEQFF. CDR3 in DNA: TGTGCCAGCGAGTTGGGAAACAATGAGCAGTTCTTC.